This T cell receptor (beta chain) was sequenced in a study of blood T cells in healthy people across ages (dated by TCRdb to about 2015). Context from the whole study: In model experiments, roughly one uniquely barcoded TCR beta cDNA molecule per two T cells was captured by template switching. Using deep sequencing normalized with unique cDNA molecular identifiers, the study measured how TCR beta repertoire diversity changes with age. The donors were divided into four age groups: young (average 16 years), middle-aged (about 39), aged (approximately 62) and long-lived (roughly 88). To avoid experimental bias, donors of different ages were distributed randomly across sequencing lanes. For two donors (one aged 18 to 30 and one aged 80 or older), the study analyzed two additional independent replicas of 1 million unique cDNA reads from the same blood draw. What the research found in general, with its limitations: Donor CMV infection status was unknown, potentially confounding age-related changes in expanded clonotypes. Bulk unsorted PBMC profiling prevented conclusive comparison of naive and antigen-experienced compartments. Observed TCR beta diversity correlated strongly with the percentage of naive T cells measured by flow cytometry. As age increased, observed TCR beta diversity per million T cells dropped in a roughly linear way, and a significant reduction was already evident by age about 40. Estimates of total diversity based on one million sequenced T cells were regarded as lower bounds and as underestimates. Compared with the aged group, the long-lived group had more naive CD4+ T cells, fewer expanded clones and increased TCR diversity, suggesting age selection.

Comment on this clonotype: Its target antigen remains unknown. Base qualities are not provided; no much larger clone lies one nucleotide away.

Systemically healthy Caucasian individuals from Russia, roughly 40 in total and aged about 6 to 95 years, were included as donors. Each donor gave 8.5 to 10 milliliters of peripheral blood, collected into EDTA-treated Vacutainer tubes. Ficoll-Paque density-gradient centrifugation was used to isolate PBMCs, with at least 6 million obtained per sample. Total RNA was extracted from PBMCs with Trizol reagent, with at least 6 micrograms obtained per sample. The percentages of naive CD45RAhigh/CD27high T cells were determined by flow cytometry on a PBMC aliquot from every donor. CDR1 and CDR2 (LGHNT, FRNRAP) derive from the germline V gene. The CDR3 runs 14 residues from the cysteine to the phenylalanine. Only CDR3 DNA remains: 42 bases, in frame from the first base. V is reduced by 5 bases and J by 2 bases, leaving a spacing of 12 bases between them. The receptor library was made with 5' RACE. TCRdb records Illumina HiSeq 2500 as the sequencer. A second about 7 to 11 cycle PCR used a sample-barcoded 5' primer and a J-beta primer mix. A template-switch 5' adaptor carrying 12 random nucleotides introduced a unique molecular identifier onto each TCR beta cDNA molecule. At least 2.5 million CDR3-containing paired-end reads were obtained from each sample. First-strand cDNA was synthesized from all RNA with the Mint cDNA synthesis kit, primed by a TRBC-specific oligonucleotide. Following uracil-DNA glycosylase treatment, all cDNA underwent a first 18-cycle PCR with the universal primers M1SS and BC2_uni_R. Regarding the original processing steps: Normalization of each sample was performed by random selection of 1 million high-quality reads, each carrying a distinct molecular identifier. Reads sharing molecular identifiers were discarded rather than binned into consensus sequences. CDR3 identification, clonotype clustering and error correction used MiTCR with a Q25 quality threshold and the strictest error-elimination algorithm. Lower-bound total TCR beta diversity was estimated with a nonparametric unseen species model using Euler transformation. TCRdb itself trimmed the public reads at Q25 with fastp, ran MiXCR and retained productive beta chains. Entries are consolidated by CDR3 protein sequence, retaining the most common genes and DNA. TCRdb's processing, not the authors', yielded these V and J calls. A total of about 1.4 million distinct CDR3 sequences appear in this sample, approximately 59% of them only once. Of the sample, 5.5% to 8% falls within the top ten clones.

Input material: blood. In this chain, TRBV12-5 is recombined with TRBJ2-5; the D region possibly corresponds to TRBD2 (5 bases align). The TCR comes from a man aged 18 to 35 in good health. The CDR3 protein sequence reads: CASGRTLVQETQYF. Read as DNA, the sequence is TGTGCTAGTGGTCGGACTCTGGTGCAAGAGACCCAGTACTTC.